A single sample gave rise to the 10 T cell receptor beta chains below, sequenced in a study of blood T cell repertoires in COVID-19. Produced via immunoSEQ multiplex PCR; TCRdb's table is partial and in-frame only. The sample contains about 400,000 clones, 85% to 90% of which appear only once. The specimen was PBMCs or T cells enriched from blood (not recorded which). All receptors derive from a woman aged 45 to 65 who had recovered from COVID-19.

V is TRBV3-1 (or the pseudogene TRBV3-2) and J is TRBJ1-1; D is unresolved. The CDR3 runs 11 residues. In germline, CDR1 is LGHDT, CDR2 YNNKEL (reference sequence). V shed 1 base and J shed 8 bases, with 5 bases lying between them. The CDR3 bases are TGTGCCAGCAGCCAAGGTGGCGAAGCTTTCTTT. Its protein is CASSQGGEAFF.

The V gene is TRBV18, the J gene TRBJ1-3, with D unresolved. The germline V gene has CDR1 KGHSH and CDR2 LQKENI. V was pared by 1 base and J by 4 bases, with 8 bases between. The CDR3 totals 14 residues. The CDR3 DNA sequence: TGTGCCAGCTCACCACTAGAGTCCGGAAACACCATATATTTT. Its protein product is CASSPLESGNTIYF.

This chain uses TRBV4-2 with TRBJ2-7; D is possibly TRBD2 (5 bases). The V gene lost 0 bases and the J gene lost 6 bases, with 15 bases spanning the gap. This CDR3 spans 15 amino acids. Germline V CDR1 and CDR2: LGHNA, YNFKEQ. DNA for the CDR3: TGTGCCAGCAGCCAAGATCTCACGGGGAAGGTCGAGCAGTACTTC. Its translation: CASSQDLTGKVEQYF.

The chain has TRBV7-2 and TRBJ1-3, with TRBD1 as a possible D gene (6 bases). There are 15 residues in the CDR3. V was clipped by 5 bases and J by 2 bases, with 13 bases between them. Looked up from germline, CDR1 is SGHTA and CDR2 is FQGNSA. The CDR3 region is CASSPTGSAGNTIYF. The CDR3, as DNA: TGTGCCAGCAGCCCAACAGGGAGTGCTGGAAACACCATATATTTT.

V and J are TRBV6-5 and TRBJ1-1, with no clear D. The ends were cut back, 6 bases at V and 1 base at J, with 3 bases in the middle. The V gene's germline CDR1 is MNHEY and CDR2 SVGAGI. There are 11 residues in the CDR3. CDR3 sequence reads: CASRQNTEAFF. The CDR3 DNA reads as TGTGCCAGCAGACAGAACACTGAAGCTTTCTTT.

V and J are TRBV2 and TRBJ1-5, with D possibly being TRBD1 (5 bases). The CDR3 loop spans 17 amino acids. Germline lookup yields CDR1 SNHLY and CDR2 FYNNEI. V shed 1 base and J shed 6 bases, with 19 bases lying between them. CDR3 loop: CASSEVVTRQGGQPQHF. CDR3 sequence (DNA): TGTGCCAGCAGTGAAGTCGTCACGAGGCAGGGCGGTCAGCCCCAGCATTTT.

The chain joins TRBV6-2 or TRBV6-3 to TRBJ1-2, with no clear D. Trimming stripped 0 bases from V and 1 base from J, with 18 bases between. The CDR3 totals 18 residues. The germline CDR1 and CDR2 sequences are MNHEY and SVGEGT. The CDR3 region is CASSYSTRAGSDNYGYTF. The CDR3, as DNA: TGTGCCAGCAGTTACTCGACCCGCGCCGGGTCGGATAACTATGGCTACACCTTC.

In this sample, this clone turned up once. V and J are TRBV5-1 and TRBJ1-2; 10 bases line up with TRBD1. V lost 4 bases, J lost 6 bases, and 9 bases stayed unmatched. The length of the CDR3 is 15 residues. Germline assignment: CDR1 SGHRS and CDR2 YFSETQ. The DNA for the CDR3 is TGCGCCAGCAGCCTCGTGGGGACAGGGGTTGATGGCTACACCTTC. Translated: CASSLVGTGVDGYTF.

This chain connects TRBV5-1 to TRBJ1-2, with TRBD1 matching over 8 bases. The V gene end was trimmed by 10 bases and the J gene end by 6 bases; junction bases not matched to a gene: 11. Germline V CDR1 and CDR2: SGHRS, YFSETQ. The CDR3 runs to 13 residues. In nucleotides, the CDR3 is TGCGCCGGGGCCAGGGGGCGCTTCGATGGCTACACCTTC. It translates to CAGARGRFDGYTF.

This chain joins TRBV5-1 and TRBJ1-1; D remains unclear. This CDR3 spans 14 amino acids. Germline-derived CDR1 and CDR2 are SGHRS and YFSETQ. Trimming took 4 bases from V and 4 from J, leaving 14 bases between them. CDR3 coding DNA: TGCGCCAGCAGCCTTGACCAGGTAGGCACTGAAGCTTTCTTT. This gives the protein CASSLDQVGTEAFF.